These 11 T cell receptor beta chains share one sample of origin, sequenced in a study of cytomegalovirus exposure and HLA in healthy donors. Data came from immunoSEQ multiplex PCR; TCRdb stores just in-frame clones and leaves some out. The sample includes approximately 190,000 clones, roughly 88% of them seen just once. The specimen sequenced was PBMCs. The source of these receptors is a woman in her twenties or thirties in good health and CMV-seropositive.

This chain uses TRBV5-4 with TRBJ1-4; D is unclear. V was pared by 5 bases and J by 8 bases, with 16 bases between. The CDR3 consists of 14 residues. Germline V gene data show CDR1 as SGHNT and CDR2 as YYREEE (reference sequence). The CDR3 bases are TGTGCCAGCAGTCAGGACCCAAGCGGGGAAAAACTGTTTTTT. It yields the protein CASSQDPSGEKLFF.

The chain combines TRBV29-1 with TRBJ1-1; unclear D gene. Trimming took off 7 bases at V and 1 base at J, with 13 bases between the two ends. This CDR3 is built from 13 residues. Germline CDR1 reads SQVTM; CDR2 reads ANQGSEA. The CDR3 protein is CSAGRGWNTEAFF. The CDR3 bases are TGCAGCGCCGGTCGAGGTTGGAACACTGAAGCTTTCTTT. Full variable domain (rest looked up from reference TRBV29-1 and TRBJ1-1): SAVISQKPSRDICQRGTSLTIQCQVDSQVTMMFWYRQQPGQSLTLIATANQGSEATYESGFVIDKFPISRPNLTFSTLTVSNMSPEDSSIYLCSAGRGWNTEAFFGQGTRLTVV.

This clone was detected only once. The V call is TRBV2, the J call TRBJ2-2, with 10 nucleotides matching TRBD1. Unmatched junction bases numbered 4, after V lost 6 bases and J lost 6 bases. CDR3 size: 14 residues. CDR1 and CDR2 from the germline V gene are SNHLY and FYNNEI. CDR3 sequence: CASRWTGGPGELFF. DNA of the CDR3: TGTGCCAGCAGATGGACAGGGGGTCCCGGGGAGCTGTTTTTT.

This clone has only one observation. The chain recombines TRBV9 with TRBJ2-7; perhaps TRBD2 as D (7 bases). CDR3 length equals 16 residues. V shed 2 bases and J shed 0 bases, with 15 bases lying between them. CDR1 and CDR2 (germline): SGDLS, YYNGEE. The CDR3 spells CASSVGGHRSSYEQYF. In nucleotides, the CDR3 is TGTGCCAGCAGCGTCGGGGGGCACAGGAGCTCCTACGAGCAGTACTTC.

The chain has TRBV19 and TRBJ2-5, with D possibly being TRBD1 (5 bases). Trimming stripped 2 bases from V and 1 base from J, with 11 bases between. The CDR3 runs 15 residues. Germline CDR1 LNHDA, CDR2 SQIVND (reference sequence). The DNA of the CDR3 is TGTGCCAGTAGTATAATTGGGCAGGGCCAAGAGACCCAGTACTTC. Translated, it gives CASSIIGQGQETQYF.

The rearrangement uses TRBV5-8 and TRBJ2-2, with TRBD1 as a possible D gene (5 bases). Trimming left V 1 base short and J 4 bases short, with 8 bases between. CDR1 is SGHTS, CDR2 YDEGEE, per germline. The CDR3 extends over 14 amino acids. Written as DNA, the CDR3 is TGTGCCAGCAGCTTGACAGGTTTCACCGGGGAGCTGTTTTTT. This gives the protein CASSLTGFTGELFF.

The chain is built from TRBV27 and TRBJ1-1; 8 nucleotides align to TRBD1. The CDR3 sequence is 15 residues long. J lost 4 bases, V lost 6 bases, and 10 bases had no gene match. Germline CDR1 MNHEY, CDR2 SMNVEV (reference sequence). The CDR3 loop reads CASSATGAGATEAFF. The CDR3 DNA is TGTGCCAGCAGCGCGACAGGGGCCGGGGCCACTGAAGCTTTCTTT.

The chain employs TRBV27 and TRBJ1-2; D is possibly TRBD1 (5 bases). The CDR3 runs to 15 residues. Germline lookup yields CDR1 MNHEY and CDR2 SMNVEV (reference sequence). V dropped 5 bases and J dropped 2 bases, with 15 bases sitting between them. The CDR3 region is CASSVGVAANYGYTF. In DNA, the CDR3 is TGTGCCAGCAGTGTAGGGGTGGCAGCAAACTATGGCTACACCTTC.

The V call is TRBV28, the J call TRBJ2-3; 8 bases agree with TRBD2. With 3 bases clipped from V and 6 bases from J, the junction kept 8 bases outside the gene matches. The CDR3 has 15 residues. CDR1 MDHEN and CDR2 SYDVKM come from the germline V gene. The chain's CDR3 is CASSLGTSGGDTQYF. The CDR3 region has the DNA TGTGCCAGCAGTTTGGGAACTAGCGGTGGGGATACGCAGTATTTT.

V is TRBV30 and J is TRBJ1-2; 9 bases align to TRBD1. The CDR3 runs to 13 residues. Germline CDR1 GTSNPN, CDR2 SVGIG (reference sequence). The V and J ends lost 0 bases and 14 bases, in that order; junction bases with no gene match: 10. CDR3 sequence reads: CAWSVQDRGPYTF. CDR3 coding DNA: TGTGCCTGGAGTGTACAGGACAGGGGCCCTTATACCTTC.

The CDR3 coding sequence is TGTGCCAGCAGGCCGGAAGAGACCCAGTACTTC. Encoded protein: CASRPEETQYF. The genes are TRBV2 and TRBJ2-5, with D unclear. Germline CDR1 is SNHLY and CDR2 is FYNNEI. There are 11 residues in the CDR3. V lost 6 bases and J 3 bases, leaving 5 bases between the germline ends.